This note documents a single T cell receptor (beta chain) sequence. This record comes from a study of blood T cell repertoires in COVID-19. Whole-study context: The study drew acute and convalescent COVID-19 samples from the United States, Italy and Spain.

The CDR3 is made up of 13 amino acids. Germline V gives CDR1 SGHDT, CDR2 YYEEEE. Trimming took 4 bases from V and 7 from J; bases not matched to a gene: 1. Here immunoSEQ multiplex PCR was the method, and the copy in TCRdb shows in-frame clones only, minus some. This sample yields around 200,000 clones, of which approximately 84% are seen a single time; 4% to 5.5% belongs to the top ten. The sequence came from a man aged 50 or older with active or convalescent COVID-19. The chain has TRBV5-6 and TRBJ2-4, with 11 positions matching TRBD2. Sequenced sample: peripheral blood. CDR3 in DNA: TGTGCCAGCAGCCCTAGCGGGGGGAACATTCAGTACTTC. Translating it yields CASSPSGGNIQYF.